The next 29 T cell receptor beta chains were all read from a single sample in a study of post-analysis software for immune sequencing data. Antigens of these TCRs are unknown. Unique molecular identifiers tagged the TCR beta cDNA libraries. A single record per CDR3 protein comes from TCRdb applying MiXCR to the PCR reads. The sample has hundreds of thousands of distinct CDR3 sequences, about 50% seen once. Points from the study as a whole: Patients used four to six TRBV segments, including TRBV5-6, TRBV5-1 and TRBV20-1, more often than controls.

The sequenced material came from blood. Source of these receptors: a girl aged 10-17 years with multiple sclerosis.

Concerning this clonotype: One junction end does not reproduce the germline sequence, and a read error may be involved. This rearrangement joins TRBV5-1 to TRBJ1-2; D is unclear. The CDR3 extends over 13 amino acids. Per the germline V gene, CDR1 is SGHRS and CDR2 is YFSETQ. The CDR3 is CAGSLRDEYGYTF. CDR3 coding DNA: TGCGCCGGCAGCTTGAGGGATGAGTATGGCTACACTTTC. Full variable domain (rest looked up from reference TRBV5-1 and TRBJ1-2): KAGVTQTPRYLIKTRGQQVTLSCSPISGHRSVSWYQQTPGQGLQFLFEYFSETQRNKGNFPGRFSGRQFSNSRSEMNVSTLELGDSALYLCAGSLRDEYGYTFGSGTRLTVV.

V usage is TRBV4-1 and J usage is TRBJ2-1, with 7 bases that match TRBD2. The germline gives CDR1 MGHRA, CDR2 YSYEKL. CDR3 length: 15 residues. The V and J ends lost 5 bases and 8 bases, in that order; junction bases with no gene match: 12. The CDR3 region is CASSSWERGVDEQFF. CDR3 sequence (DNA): TGCGCCAGCAGCAGTTGGGAACGGGGGGTGGATGAGCAGTTCTTC.

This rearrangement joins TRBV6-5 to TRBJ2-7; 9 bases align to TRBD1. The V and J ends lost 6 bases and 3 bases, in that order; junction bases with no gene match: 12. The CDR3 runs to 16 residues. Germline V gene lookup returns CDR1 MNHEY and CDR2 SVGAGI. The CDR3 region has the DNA TGTGCCAGCAGCCCCGATCGGACAGGGGTGGTCTACGAGCAGTACTTC. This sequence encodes CASSPDRTGVVYEQYF.

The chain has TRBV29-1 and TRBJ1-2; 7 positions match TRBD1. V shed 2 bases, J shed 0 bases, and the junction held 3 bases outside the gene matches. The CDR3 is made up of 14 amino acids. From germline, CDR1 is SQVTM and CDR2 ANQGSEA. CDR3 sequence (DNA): TGCAGCGTTGAAAAGGACAGGACTAACTATGGCTACACCTTC. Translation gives CSVEKDRTNYGYTF. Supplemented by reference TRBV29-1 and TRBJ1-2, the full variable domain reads SAVISQKPSRDICQRGTSLTIQCQVDSQVTMMFWYRQQPGQSLTLIATANQGSEATYESGFVIDKFPISRPNLTFSTLTVSNMSPEDSSIYLCSVEKDRTNYGYTFGSGTRLTVV.

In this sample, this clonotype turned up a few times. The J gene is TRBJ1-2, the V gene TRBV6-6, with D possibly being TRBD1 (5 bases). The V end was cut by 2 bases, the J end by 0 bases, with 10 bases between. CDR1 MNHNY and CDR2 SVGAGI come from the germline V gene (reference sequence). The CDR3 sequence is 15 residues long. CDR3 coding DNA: TGTGCCAGCAGTTACGGGGCAGATCCTAACTATGGCTACACCTTC. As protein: CASSYGADPNYGYTF.

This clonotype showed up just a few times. Here the CDR3 reads CAGEGGTNYGYTF. The DNA for the CDR3 is TGTGCCGGCGAAGGGGGGACTAACTATGGCTACACCTTC. The chain joins TRBV9 to TRBJ1-2, with D tentatively TRBD1 (6 bases). The CDR3 runs to 13 residues. Germline lookup yields CDR1 SGDLS and CDR2 YYNGEE. Trimming took off 10 bases at V and 0 bases at J, with 13 bases between the two ends.

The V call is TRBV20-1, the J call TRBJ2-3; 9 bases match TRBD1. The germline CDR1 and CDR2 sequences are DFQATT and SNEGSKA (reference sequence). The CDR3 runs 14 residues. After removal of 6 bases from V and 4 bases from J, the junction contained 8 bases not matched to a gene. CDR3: CSAPKTGGSDTQYF. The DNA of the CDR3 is TGCAGTGCCCCAAAGACAGGGGGGTCAGATACGCAGTATTTT.

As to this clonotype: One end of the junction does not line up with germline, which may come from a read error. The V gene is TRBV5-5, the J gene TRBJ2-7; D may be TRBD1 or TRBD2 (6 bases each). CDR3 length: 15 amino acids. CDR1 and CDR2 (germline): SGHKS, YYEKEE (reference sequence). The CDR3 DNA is TGTGCCAACAGCTTGGCGGGGACACCCTCCTACGAGCAGTACTTC. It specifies CANSLAGTPSYEQYF.

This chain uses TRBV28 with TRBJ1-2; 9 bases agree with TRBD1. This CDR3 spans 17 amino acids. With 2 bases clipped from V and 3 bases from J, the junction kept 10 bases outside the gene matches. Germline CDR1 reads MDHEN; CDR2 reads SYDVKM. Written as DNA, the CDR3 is TGTGCCAGCAGTTTACCCCCGGGACAGGGAAGGGACTATGGCTACACCTTC. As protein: CASSLPPGQGRDYGYTF.

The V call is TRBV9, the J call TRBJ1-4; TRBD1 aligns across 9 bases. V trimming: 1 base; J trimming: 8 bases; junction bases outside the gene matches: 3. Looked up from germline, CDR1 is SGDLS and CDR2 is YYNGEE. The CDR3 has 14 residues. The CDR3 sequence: CASSVWDRDEKLFF. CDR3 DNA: TGTGCCAGCAGCGTATGGGACAGGGACGAAAAACTGTTTTTT.

CDR3 in amino acids: CASRVRAGGDEQFF. In nucleotides, the CDR3 is TGTGCCAGCAGAGTTAGGGCGGGGGGCGATGAGCAGTTCTTC. This chain connects TRBV3-1 to TRBJ2-1; 8 bases match TRBD2. The CDR3 is 14 amino acids. Germline assignment: CDR1 LGHDT and CDR2 YNNKEL (reference sequence). The J segment lost 8 bases and the V segment lost 6 bases, leaving 9 bases of the junction unmatched.

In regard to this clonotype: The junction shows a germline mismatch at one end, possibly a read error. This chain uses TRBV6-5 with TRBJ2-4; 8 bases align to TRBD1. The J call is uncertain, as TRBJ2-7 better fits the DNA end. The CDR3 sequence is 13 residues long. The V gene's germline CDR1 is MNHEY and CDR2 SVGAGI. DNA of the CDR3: TGTGCCAACAGTTTAGGACAGGGATACGAGCAGTACTTC. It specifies CANSLGQGYEQYF.

CDR3 coding DNA: TGCAGCGTTGAAAGGATTCTAATGAACACTGAAGCTTTCTTT. Its protein product is CSVERILMNTEAFF. V and J are TRBV29-1 and TRBJ1-1; no definite D call. The CDR3 consists of 14 residues. Germline V gene sequence: CDR1 SQVTM, CDR2 ANQGSEA. Trimming took 2 bases from V and 0 from J, leaving 10 bases between them.

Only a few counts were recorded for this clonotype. The CDR3 coding sequence is TGTGCCAGCTTGGGCGGAGCAACTAATGAAAAACTGTTTTTT. Residues: CASLGGATNEKLFF. The V gene is TRBV3-1, the J gene TRBJ1-4; D not certain. Per the germline V gene, CDR1 is LGHDT and CDR2 is YNNKEL (reference sequence). V lost 8 bases and J lost 0, with 10 bases in between. There are 14 residues in the CDR3.

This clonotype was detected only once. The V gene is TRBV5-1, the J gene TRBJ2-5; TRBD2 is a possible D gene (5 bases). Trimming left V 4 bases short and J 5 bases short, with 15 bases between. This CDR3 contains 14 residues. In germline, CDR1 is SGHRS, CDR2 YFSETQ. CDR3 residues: CASSGMGAGETQYF. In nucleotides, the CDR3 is TGCGCCAGCAGCGGGATGGGAGCCGGGGAGACCCAGTACTTC.

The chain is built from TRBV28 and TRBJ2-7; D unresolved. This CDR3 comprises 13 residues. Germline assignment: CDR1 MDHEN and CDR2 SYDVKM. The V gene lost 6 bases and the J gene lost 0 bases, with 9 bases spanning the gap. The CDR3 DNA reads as TGTGCCAGCAGGATAGGAATCTCCTACGAGCAGTACTTC. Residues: CASRIGISYEQYF.

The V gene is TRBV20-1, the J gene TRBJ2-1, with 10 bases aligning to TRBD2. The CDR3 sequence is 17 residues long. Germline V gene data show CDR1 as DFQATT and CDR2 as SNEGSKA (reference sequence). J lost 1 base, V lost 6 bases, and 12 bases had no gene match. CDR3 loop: CSALGVAGGLSYNEQFF. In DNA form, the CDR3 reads TGCAGTGCCTTGGGGGTAGCGGGAGGTCTATCCTACAATGAGCAGTTCTTC.

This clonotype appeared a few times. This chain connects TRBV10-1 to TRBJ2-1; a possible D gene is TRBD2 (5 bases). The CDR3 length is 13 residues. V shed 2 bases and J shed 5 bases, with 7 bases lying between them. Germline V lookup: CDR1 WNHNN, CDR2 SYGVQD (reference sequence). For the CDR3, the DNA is TGCGCCAGCAGTGAGCCCGGGAACAATGAGCAGTTCTTC. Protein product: CASSEPGNNEQFF.

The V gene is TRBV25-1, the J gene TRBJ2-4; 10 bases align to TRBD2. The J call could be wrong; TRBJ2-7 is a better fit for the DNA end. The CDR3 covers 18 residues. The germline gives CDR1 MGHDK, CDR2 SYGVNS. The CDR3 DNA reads TGTGCCAGCAGTGAGTCCACCGGGACTAGCGACCCGTCCTACGAGCAGTACTTC. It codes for CASSESTGTSDPSYEQYF.

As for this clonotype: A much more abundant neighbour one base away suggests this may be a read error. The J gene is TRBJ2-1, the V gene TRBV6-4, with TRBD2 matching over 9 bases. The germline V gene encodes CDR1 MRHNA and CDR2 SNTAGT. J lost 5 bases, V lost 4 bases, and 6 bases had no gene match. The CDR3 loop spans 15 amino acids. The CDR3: CASSARAGGNNEQFF. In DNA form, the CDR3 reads TGTGCCAGCAGTGCACGAGCGGGAGGAAACAATGAGCAGTTCTTC.

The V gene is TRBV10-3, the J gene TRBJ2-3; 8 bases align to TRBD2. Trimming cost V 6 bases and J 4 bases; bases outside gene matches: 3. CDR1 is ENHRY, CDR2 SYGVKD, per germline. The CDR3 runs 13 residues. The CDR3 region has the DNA TGTGCCATCAGAGCGGGGGCCTCAGATACGCAGTATTTT. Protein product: CAIRAGASDTQYF.

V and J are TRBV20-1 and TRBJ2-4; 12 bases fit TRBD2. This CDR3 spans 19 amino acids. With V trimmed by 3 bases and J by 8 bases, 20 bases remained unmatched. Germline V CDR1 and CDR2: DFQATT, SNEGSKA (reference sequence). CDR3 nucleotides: TGCAGTGCTAGTATCCTCCTCCTAGCGGGGGGGCCGGATCGGCACATTCAGTACTTC. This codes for CSASILLLAGGPDRHIQYF.

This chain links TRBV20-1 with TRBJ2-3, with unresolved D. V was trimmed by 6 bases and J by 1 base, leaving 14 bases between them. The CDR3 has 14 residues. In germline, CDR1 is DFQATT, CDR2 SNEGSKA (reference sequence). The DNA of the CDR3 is TGCAGTGCACTCTTACAAGTGCGCACAGATACGCAGTATTTT. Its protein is CSALLQVRTDTQYF.

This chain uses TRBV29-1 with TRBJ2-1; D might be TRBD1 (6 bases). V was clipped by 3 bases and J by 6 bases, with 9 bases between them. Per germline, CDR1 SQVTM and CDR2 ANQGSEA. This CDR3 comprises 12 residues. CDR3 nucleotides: TGCAGCGTTGAGCGGACAGTCAATGAGCAGTTCTTC. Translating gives CSVERTVNEQFF.

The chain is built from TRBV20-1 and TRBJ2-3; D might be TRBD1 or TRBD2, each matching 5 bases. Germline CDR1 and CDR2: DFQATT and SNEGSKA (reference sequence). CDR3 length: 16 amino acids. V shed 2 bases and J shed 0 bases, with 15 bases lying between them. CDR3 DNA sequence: TGCAGTGCTAGAACCGGGACGGTCACTAGCACAGATACGCAGTATTTT. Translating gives CSARTGTVTSTDTQYF.

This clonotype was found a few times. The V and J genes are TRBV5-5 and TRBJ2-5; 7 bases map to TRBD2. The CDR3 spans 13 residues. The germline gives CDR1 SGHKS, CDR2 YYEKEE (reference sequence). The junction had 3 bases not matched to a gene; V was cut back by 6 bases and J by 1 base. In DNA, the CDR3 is TGTGCCAGCACCACGGGGGGCCAAGAGACCCAGTACTTC. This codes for CASTTGGQETQYF.

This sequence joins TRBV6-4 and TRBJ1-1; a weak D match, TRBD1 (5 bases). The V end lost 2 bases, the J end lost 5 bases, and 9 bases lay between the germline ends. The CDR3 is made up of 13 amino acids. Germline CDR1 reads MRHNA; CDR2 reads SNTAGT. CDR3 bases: TGTGCCAGCAGTGACGGGGGTAGGACTGAAGCTTTCTTT. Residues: CASSDGGRTEAFF.

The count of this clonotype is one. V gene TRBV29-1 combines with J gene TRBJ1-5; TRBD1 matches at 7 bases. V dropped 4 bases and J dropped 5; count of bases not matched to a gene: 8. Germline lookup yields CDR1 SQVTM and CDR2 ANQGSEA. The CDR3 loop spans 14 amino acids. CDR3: CSVAPGTDDQPQHF. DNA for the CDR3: TGCAGCGTTGCCCCGGGGACAGATGATCAGCCCCAGCATTTT.

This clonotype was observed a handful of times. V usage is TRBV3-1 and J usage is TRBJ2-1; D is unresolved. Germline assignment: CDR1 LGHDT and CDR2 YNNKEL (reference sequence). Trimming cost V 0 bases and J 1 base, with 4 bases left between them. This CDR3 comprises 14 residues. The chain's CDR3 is CASSQDGSYNEQFF. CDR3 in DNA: TGTGCCAGCAGCCAAGATGGGTCCTACAATGAGCAGTTCTTC.